This TCR beta chain was captured in a study of PD-1 blockade in classical Hodgkin lymphoma. All patients relapsed after autologous stem cell transplantation, and brentuximab vedotin exposure varied. A remark on this clone: Its target is not known.

Regarding the study as a whole: Baseline diversity resembling that of newly diagnosed patients was seen in complete responders.

V lost 5 bases and J lost 5, with 21 bases in between. The CDR3 sequence is 16 residues long. Germline CDR1 and CDR2: SEHNR and FQNEAQ (reference sequence). Libraries were prepared by immunoSEQ multiplex PCR; TCRdb keeps only in-frame clonotypes and omits some of them. This table has roughly 35,000 clones, around nine tenths appearing once. V is TRBV7-9 and J is TRBJ2-5, with unresolved D. The source material was peripheral blood mononuclear cells (PBMCs), sampled before the second cycle of nivolumab. The TCR comes from a human donor with classical Hodgkin lymphoma. The CDR3: CASSQTEATLGETQYF. CDR3 bases: TGTGCCAGCAGCCAGACCGAAGCGACCCTGGGGGAGACCCAGTACTTC.